This T cell receptor (beta chain) was recovered during a study of cytomegalovirus exposure and HLA in healthy donors. A remark on this clone: Its antigen is unidentified.

Findings of the study overall: Available immune exposure information covered CMV serostatus only. V- and J-gene trimming of TCR beta was linked (in a later analysis) to a missense DCLRE1C variant.

V was pared by 2 bases and J by 1 base, with 8 bases between. Germline lookup yields CDR1 KGHSH and CDR2 LQKENI. The CDR3 length is 15 residues. The PCR made use of 60 Vbeta and 13 Jbeta primers. Assay used: immunoSEQ multiplex PCR; TCRdb lists only in-frame clones, some missing. The sample has under 100,000 clones, around 70% seen once; the top ten hold more than 12%. The gene calls are TRBV18 and TRBJ2-2, with D perhaps TRBD2 (5 bases). The sequenced material came from PBMCs. The source of this sequence is a woman aged 50 to 60 in good health and CMV-seropositive. CDR3 DNA: TGTGCCAGCTCACCAAGAGGGATGAACACCGGGGAGCTGTTTTTT. Translating it yields CASSPRGMNTGELFF.